These 24 T cell receptor beta chains originate from one sample sequenced in a study of radiotherapy plus CTLA-4 blockade in lung cancer (dated by TCRdb to the late 2010s). Libraries were constructed by the immunoSEQ multiplex PCR assay. Sourced from immuneACCESS, this table was stored by TCRdb with only in-frame sequences that have V and J called. A share of the clones is absent; for the studies checked, an unresolved V gene accounts for under half, and the remainder has no known explanation. The sample has roughly 130,000 clones on record, more than 80% of them singletons. Clones ranked in the top ten supply about 7% of the sample. Here the sequenced sample was peripheral blood, taken from a patient treated with radiotherapy plus ipilimumab. These receptor sequences come from a human donor with non-small cell lung cancer that progressed on radiotherapy plus ipilimumab.

The gene calls are TRBV6-1 and TRBJ2-1; TRBD2 matches at 13 bases. CDR1 and CDR2 (germline): MNHNS, SASEGT. CDR3 length: 15 amino acids. J lost 9 bases, V lost 4 bases, and 6 bases had no gene match. The DNA of the CDR3 is TGTGCCAGCAGTGGTGGGACTAGCGGGAAAACTGAGCAGTTCTTC. Its protein is CASSGGTSGKTEQFF.

The chain employs TRBV9 and TRBJ2-3; D call uncertain. CDR1 and CDR2 (germline): SGDLS, YYNGEE. With 4 bases removed from V and 4 bases from J, the gap between germline ends came to 7 bases. This CDR3 has 12 residues. DNA of the CDR3: TGTGCCAGCAGCCCCGGAGCAGATACGCAGTATTTT. It specifies CASSPGADTQYF.

The V gene is TRBV5-1, the J gene TRBJ1-1; 9 bases agree with TRBD1. The germline V gene encodes CDR1 SGHRS and CDR2 YFSETQ. V lost 4 bases to trimming and J lost 1 base; unmatched junction nucleotides: 5. This CDR3 spans 15 amino acids. In DNA, the CDR3 is TGCGCCAGCAGCCGAAAGGGACAGGGGAACACTGAAGCTTTCTTT. Translating gives CASSRKGQGNTEAFF.

The rearrangement joins TRBV5-1 to TRBJ1-1; a possible D gene is TRBD1 (5 bases). The V end was cut by 7 bases, the J end by 0 bases, with 16 bases between. CDR1 is SGHRS and CDR2 is YFSETQ in the germline V gene. This CDR3 comprises 15 residues. CDR3 amino acids: CASAPADSMNTEAFF. DNA of the CDR3: TGCGCCAGCGCCCCCGCCGACAGTATGAACACTGAAGCTTTCTTT.

This clone was found a few times. The chain uses TRBV4-1 and TRBJ2-2; D is unresolved. CDR1 and CDR2 from the germline V gene are MGHRA and YSYEKL. The CDR3 runs to 14 residues. V dropped 0 bases and J dropped 6 bases, with 8 bases sitting between them. CDR3 coding DNA: TGCGCCAGCAGCCAAGATCCGCGGTCCGGGGAGCTGTTTTTT. It yields the protein CASSQDPRSGELFF.

The chain employs TRBV27 and TRBJ1-4; D remains unclear. Trimming removed 7 bases from V and 0 bases from J, with 12 bases in between. The CDR3 has 15 amino acids. Germline CDR1 reads MNHEY; CDR2 reads SMNVEV (reference sequence). The DNA of the CDR3 is TGTGCCAGCAACCCCCGTATTGCAACTAATGAAAAACTGTTTTTT. It codes for CASNPRIATNEKLFF.

V and J are TRBV2 and TRBJ2-5; the match to TRBD1 covers 10 bases. The CDR3 has 14 residues. The V segment lost 6 bases and the J segment 5 bases; nucleotides outside the gene matches: 6. Germline CDR1 reads SNHLY; CDR2 reads FYNNEI. The CDR3 reads CASRRGTGEETQYF. The CDR3 DNA reads TGTGCCAGCAGGAGGGGGACAGGGGAGGAGACCCAGTACTTC.

The chain has TRBV15 and TRBJ1-2; 8 bases map to TRBD1. Losses at the gene ends were 0 bases for V and 1 base for J; bases not matched to a gene: 16. Germline assignment: CDR1 LNHNV and CDR2 YYDKDF (reference sequence). This CDR3 comprises 20 residues. CDR3 nucleotide sequence: TGTGCCACCAGCAGAGATTCAACTTCCGGACAGGGCCCGATTAACTATGGCTACACCTTC. Translating it yields CATSRDSTSGQGPINYGYTF.

The chain has TRBV29-1 and TRBJ1-2; D unresolved. This CDR3 has 12 amino acids. Germline CDR1 and CDR2: SQVTM and ANQGSEA. Trimming took 4 bases from V and 5 from J, leaving 11 bases between them. The CDR3 coding sequence is TGCAGCGTTGTTACAGCCGTGTATGGCTACACCTTC. Translated, it gives CSVVTAVYGYTF.

The genes are TRBV18 and TRBJ1-2; D gene ambiguous. The germline CDR1 and CDR2 sequences are KGHSH and LQKENI. The CDR3 is 13 amino acids. Trimming took 4 bases from V and 2 from J, leaving 8 bases between them. CDR3 region: CASSLDTNYGYTF. Here the CDR3 DNA reads TGTGCCAGCTCACTAGACACAAACTATGGCTACACCTTC. The full variable domain, rest sourced from reference TRBV18 and TRBJ1-2, is NAGVMQNPRHLVRRRGQEARLRCSPMKGHSHVYWYRQLPEEGLKFMVYLQKENIIDESGMPKERFSAEFPKEGPSILRIQQVVRGDSAAYFCASSLDTNYGYTFGSGTRLTVV.

V and J are TRBV29-1 and TRBJ2-7, with D hard to call. The CDR3 is 14 amino acids. V lost 7 bases, J lost 2 bases, and 18 bases lay in between. Germline assignment: CDR1 SQVTM and CDR2 ANQGSEA. Written as DNA, the CDR3 is TGCAGCGCGTTCTTTCAAACACGACCCTACGAGCAGTACTTC. It translates to CSAFFQTRPYEQYF.

This clone appeared once. The CDR3 DNA sequence: TGTGCCAGCAGGCCCTCTAGCGGAGTGAACACCGGGGAGCTGTTTTTT. Protein product: CASRPSSGVNTGELFF. The chain combines TRBV11-3 with TRBJ2-2; 7 positions match TRBD2. The germline CDR1 and CDR2 sequences are SGHNT and YENEEA. Germline trimming cut 6 bases from V and 1 base from J; bases unmatched to any gene: 8. This CDR3 comprises 16 residues. Together with reference TRBV11-3 and TRBJ2-2, the CDR3 gives the full variable domain: EAGVVQSPRYKIIEKKQPVAFWCNPISGHNTLYWYLQNLGQGPELLIRYENEEAVDDSQLPKDRFSAERLKGVDSTLKIQPAELGDSAVYLCASRPSSGVNTGELFFGEGSRLTVL.

This clone was seen only once. The genes are TRBV29-1 and TRBJ2-3; D gene unclear. V gave up 5 bases and J gave up 6 bases, with 18 bases separating them. The CDR3 contains 14 residues. Germline V gene sequence: CDR1 SQVTM, CDR2 ANQGSEA. The CDR3 sequence is CSVRPIVRQDTQYF. Written as DNA, the CDR3 is TGCAGCGTTCGCCCGATTGTAAGGCAGGATACGCAGTATTTT.

The gene calls are TRBV30 and TRBJ2-1; 9 bases fit TRBD2. This CDR3 contains 17 residues. Losses at the gene ends were 6 bases for V and 4 bases for J; bases not matched to a gene: 16. CDR1 and CDR2 from the germline V gene are GTSNPN and SVGIG (reference sequence). The CDR3 DNA reads as TGTGCCTGCACCATTCAACCGGGACTAGCACCTTACAATGAGCAGTTCTTC. Its protein product is CACTIQPGLAPYNEQFF.

The V and J genes are TRBV10-2 and TRBJ2-1; possible D gene TRBD2, 5 bases. V was trimmed by 4 bases and J by 2 bases, leaving 9 bases between them. CDR3 length equals 14 residues. CDR1 is WSHSY, CDR2 SAAADI, per germline. In nucleotides, the CDR3 is TGCGCCAGCAGTGGAGGACTGGCCTACAATGAGCAGTTCTTC. This sequence encodes CASSGGLAYNEQFF.

The chain uses TRBV10-3 and TRBJ1-1; 9 nucleotides line up with TRBD1. This CDR3 has 15 residues. After removal of 4 bases from V and 4 bases from J, the junction contained 7 bases not matched to a gene. Germline V gives CDR1 ENHRY, CDR2 SYGVKD. CDR3 DNA sequence: TGTGCCATCAGTGGTCCCGGGACAGGGAGCACTGAAGCTTTCTTT. Amino acid sequence: CAISGPGTGSTEAFF.

This chain connects TRBV5-1 to TRBJ2-7, with D perhaps being TRBD1 or TRBD2 (6 bases each). The CDR3 length is 13 residues. V lost 2 bases and J 6 bases, leaving 12 bases between the germline ends. The germline V gene has CDR1 SGHRS and CDR2 YFSETQ. The CDR3 here is CASSFSGGTEQYF. For the CDR3, the DNA is TGCGCCAGCAGCTTTTCCGGGGGCACCGAGCAGTACTTC.

The rearrangement links TRBV7-9 to TRBJ2-1, with D perhaps TRBD2 (6 bases). Per the germline V gene, CDR1 is SEHNR and CDR2 is FQNEAQ (reference sequence). The CDR3 sequence is 14 residues long. The V gene lost 7 bases and the J gene lost 8 bases, with 18 bases spanning the gap. The CDR3 DNA follows: TGTGCCAGCACCCGTACGGGAGCGGTATATGAGCAGTTCTTC. Amino acid sequence: CASTRTGAVYEQFF. Full variable domain (remainder filled in from reference TRBV7-9 and TRBJ2-1): DTGVSQNPRHKITKRGQNVTFRCDPISEHNRLYWYRQTLGQGPEFLTYFQNEAQLEKSRLLSDRFSAERPKGSFSTLEIQRTEQGDSAMYLCASTRTGAVYEQFFGPGTRLTVL.

Only a few counts were recorded for this clone. The chain joins TRBV10-3 to TRBJ1-5; 8 nucleotides align to TRBD1. Germline V gene data show CDR1 as ENHRY and CDR2 as SYGVKD. The CDR3 loop spans 15 amino acids. V shed 3 bases, J shed 2 bases, and the junction held 3 bases outside the gene matches. The CDR3: CAISDRTGRNQPQHF. The CDR3 nucleotides are TGTGCCATCAGTGATAGGACAGGGCGCAATCAGCCCCAGCATTTT.

The rearrangement uses TRBV5-1 and TRBJ1-4; D is possibly TRBD1 (5 bases). Germline V gene data show CDR1 as SGHRS and CDR2 as YFSETQ. This CDR3 comprises 15 residues. V was cut by 1 base and J by 3 bases, with 10 bases left in between. The CDR3 DNA follows: TGCGCCAGCAGCTTGTTGGGGGGTTCTAATGAAAAACTGTTTTTT. Translation: CASSLLGGSNEKLFF.

The chain links TRBV5-1 to TRBJ2-5, with 7 bases lining up with TRBD2. This CDR3 is built from 14 residues. Germline lookup yields CDR1 SGHRS and CDR2 YFSETQ. Losses at the gene ends were 1 base for V and 4 bases for J; bases not matched to a gene: 4. The CDR3 nucleotides read TGCGCCAGCAGCTTGAGCGGGGTTCGAGAGACCCAGTACTTC. This gives the protein CASSLSGVRETQYF.

The J gene is TRBJ1-4, the V gene TRBV6-1; 12 bases are a match to TRBD1. J was trimmed by 8 bases and V by 1 base; bases with no gene match: 11. Germline CDR1 reads MNHNS; CDR2 reads SASEGT. This CDR3 spans 18 amino acids. The CDR3 loop is CASSEDFGTGGEKEKLFF. CDR3 DNA: TGTGCCAGCAGTGAAGATTTCGGGACAGGGGGCGAGAAGGAAAAACTGTTTTTT.

This rearrangement joins TRBV2 to TRBJ2-5; 10 bases are shared with TRBD2. Germline V lookup: CDR1 SNHLY, CDR2 FYNNEI. CDR3 length: 15 residues. Germline trimming cut 8 bases from V and 2 bases from J; bases unmatched to any gene: 8. This CDR3 reads CASGGGLALQETQYF. In nucleotides, the CDR3 is TGTGCCAGCGGGGGGGGACTAGCGCTACAAGAGACCCAGTACTTC.

The chain carries TRBV6-5 and TRBJ1-5; TRBD1 aligns across 8 bases. This CDR3 spans 15 amino acids. Germline assignment: CDR1 MNHEY and CDR2 SVGAGI. The ends lost 5 bases at V and 4 bases at J; junction bases unmatched: 7. This CDR3 reads CASSHGQGENQPQHF. The CDR3 DNA reads TGTGCCAGCAGTCATGGACAGGGAGAAAATCAGCCCCAGCATTTT.